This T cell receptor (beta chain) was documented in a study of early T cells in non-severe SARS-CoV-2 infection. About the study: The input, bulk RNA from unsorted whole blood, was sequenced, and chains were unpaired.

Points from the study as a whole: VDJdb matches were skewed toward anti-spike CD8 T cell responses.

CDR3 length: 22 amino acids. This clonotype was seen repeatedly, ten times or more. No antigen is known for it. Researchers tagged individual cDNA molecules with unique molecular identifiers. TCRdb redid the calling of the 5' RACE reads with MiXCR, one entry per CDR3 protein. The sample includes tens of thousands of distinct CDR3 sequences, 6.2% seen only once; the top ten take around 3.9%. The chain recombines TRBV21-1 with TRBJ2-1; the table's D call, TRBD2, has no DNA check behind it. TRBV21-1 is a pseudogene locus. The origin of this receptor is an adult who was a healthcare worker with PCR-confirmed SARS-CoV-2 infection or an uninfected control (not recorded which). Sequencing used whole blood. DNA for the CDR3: TGTGCCAGCAGCAAAATCAGCGGTTGGACTAGCGGGGAACCCAGCTCCTACAATGAGCAGTTCTTC. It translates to CASSKISGWTSGEPSSYNEQFF.